The 17 T cell receptor beta chains given below trace back to one sample, sequenced in a study of human T cells and chemical hapten exposure. Time point described: patch test 2, 6 weeks after DPC sensitization. The treatment: therapeutic diphenylcyclopropenone sensitization with weekly scalp DPC. Each CDR3 protein gets one entry after TCRdb re-called the RACE reads with MiXCR. The table shows some 57,000 distinct CDR3 sequences, with about a tenth occurring only once. The sample was whole blood, taken in connection with sensitization to the hapten diphenylcyclopropenone (DPC). Receptors originate from a woman between 45 and 65 years old with alopecia areata. Some clones in this sample may be carry-over from other donors' samples.

This clonotype was seen more than once but under ten times. This chain joins TRBV5-5 and TRBJ2-7; 7 bases are shared with TRBD1. The CDR3 consists of 15 residues. Germline-derived CDR1 and CDR2 are SGHKS and YYEKEE (reference sequence). The ends lost 5 bases at V and 2 bases at J; junction bases unmatched: 10. The CDR3 sequence: CASSLYRDRAYEQYF. CDR3 coding DNA: TGTGCCAGCAGTTTATACCGGGACAGAGCCTACGAGCAGTACTTC.

This clonotype was picked up many times. The gene calls are TRBV5-5 and TRBJ2-3; TRBD2 aligns across 11 bases. V shed 4 bases, J shed 6 bases, and the junction held 10 bases outside the gene matches. CDR3 length: 16 residues. Germline CDR1 SGHKS, CDR2 YYEKEE (reference sequence). The CDR3 nucleotides are TGTGCCAGCAGCCTGAGGGGGACTAGCGGTTACGATACGCAGTATTTT. Translated: CASSLRGTSGYDTQYF.

This clonotype was observed a handful of times. The J gene is TRBJ2-1, the V gene TRBV4-1; D perhaps matches TRBD2 (5 bases). The CDR3 sequence is 17 residues long. V gave up 0 bases and J gave up 5 bases, with 17 bases separating them. The V gene's germline CDR1 is MGHRA and CDR2 YSYEKL. CDR3 amino acids: CASSQDRLTDANNEQFF. In DNA, the CDR3 is TGCGCCAGCAGCCAAGATCGACTAACCGACGCTAACAATGAGCAGTTCTTC.

J is TRBJ1-5 and V is TRBV10-1, with 9 bases identical to TRBD1. Germline CDR1 reads WNHNN; CDR2 reads SYGVQD (reference sequence). V gave up 6 bases and J gave up 0 bases; unmatched junction bases: 6. The CDR3 length is 16 residues. The CDR3 bases are TGCGCCAGCAGAACGGGACAGGGAGATAGCAATCAGCCCCAGCATTTT. Its translation is CASRTGQGDSNQPQHF.

The chain has TRBV25-1 and TRBJ2-5; D might be TRBD2 (5 bases). Germline V lookup: CDR1 MGHDK, CDR2 SYGVNS. Trimming stripped 4 bases from V and 4 bases from J, with 13 bases between. This CDR3 is built from 14 residues. The CDR3 nucleotides read TGTGCCAGCAGTGCCCCTACCGGGATAGAGACCCAGTACTTC. Translation: CASSAPTGIETQYF.

The J gene is TRBJ1-1, the V gene TRBV4-3; D is undetermined. Trimming cost V 2 bases and J 1 base, with 5 bases left between them. This CDR3 has 13 amino acids. The germline gives CDR1 LGHNA, CDR2 YSLEER. In nucleotides, the CDR3 is TGCGCCAGCAGCCAAACACCGAACACTGAAGCTTTCTTT. Translated: CASSQTPNTEAFF.

V and J are TRBV3-1 and TRBJ1-1; D is ambiguous. V was clipped by 3 bases and J by 1 base, with 12 bases between them. From germline, CDR1 is LGHDT and CDR2 YNNKEL (reference sequence). The CDR3 totals 15 residues. The CDR3 DNA sequence: TGTGCCAGCAGCCATGGCCCCCCCAGGAACACTGAAGCTTTCTTT. Amino acids: CASSHGPPRNTEAFF.

The V gene is TRBV6-2 or TRBV6-3, the J gene TRBJ1-2; D is unclear. Germline loops: CDR1 MNHEY, CDR2 SVGEGT. The V end was cut by 6 bases, the J end by 0 bases, with 8 bases between. The CDR3 totals 13 residues. The CDR3 sequence is CASRETTNYGYTF. In DNA form, the CDR3 reads TGTGCCAGCAGAGAGACTACTAACTATGGCTACACCTTC.

The V call is TRBV2, the J call TRBJ2-1, with D possibly being TRBD2 (6 bases). The CDR3 has 14 residues. The V end was cut by 7 bases, the J end by 2 bases, with 12 bases between. Germline loops: CDR1 SNHLY, CDR2 FYNNEI. DNA of the CDR3: TGTGCCAGCACCTCTAGCGAGGCCTACAATGAGCAGTTCTTC. Amino acids: CASTSSEAYNEQFF.

Many counts were recorded for this clonotype. The chain uses TRBV6-5 and TRBJ1-2; D uncertain. Germline V gene data show CDR1 as MNHEY and CDR2 as SVGAGI. V lost 11 bases and J lost 3, with 10 bases in between. The CDR3 has 11 amino acids. CDR3: CAPPADYGYTF. As DNA, the CDR3 is TGTGCCCCACCCGCGGACTATGGCTACACCTTC.

The chain recombines TRBV28 with TRBJ1-5; D uncertain. The CDR3 extends over 12 amino acids. Looked up from germline, CDR1 is MDHEN and CDR2 is SYDVKM. Trimming stripped 8 bases from V and 7 bases from J, with 12 bases between. The DNA for the CDR3 is TGTGCCAGCCGGGAAGCTAACCAGCCCCAGCATTTT. Protein sequence: CASREANQPQHF.

The chain carries TRBV4-2 and TRBJ1-5; D uncertain. V shed 4 bases and J shed 4 bases, with 11 bases lying between them. Germline V gives CDR1 LGHNA, CDR2 YNFKEQ. There are 14 residues in the CDR3. The CDR3 sequence is CASSLYLQNQPQHF. The CDR3 coding sequence is TGTGCCAGCAGCCTATATTTACAGAATCAGCCCCAGCATTTT.

CDR3 in DNA: TGTGCCAGCAGAGCTCCGGAGAACACTGAAGCTTTCTTT. It encodes CASRAPENTEAFF. This chain links TRBV28 with TRBJ1-1; D gene ambiguous. Germline assignment: CDR1 MDHEN and CDR2 SYDVKM. This CDR3 region has 13 residues. Trimming stripped 6 bases from V and 1 base from J, with 9 bases between.

This clonotype was seen only a few times. This chain connects TRBV7-2 to TRBJ2-3, with D possibly called TRBD1 or TRBD2 (6 bases each). The CDR3 extends over 15 amino acids. V was shortened by 6 bases and J by 4 bases, with 17 bases between the two germline ends. The germline gives CDR1 SGHTA, CDR2 FQGNSA. Here the CDR3 reads CASSRQGRRADTQYF. The CDR3 DNA sequence: TGTGCCAGCAGTCGCCAGGGGAGGAGGGCAGATACGCAGTATTTT.

In DNA, the CDR3 is TGTGCCAGCAGTTCCCCTAGGGGGGAGGGATTAGATACGCAGTATTTT. Its protein is CASSSPRGEGLDTQYF. The genes are TRBV28 and TRBJ2-3, with D possibly matching TRBD2 (7 bases). The germline V and J ends were trimmed by 4 bases and 5 bases, with 19 bases remaining between them. From germline, CDR1 is MDHEN and CDR2 SYDVKM. There are 16 residues in the CDR3.

Only a few counts were recorded for this clonotype. The chain joins TRBV2 to TRBJ1-1; unclear D gene. Germline CDR1 and CDR2: SNHLY and FYNNEI. Trimming stripped 5 bases from V and 1 base from J, with 14 bases between. The CDR3 sequence is 15 residues long. Here the CDR3 DNA reads TGTGCCAGCAGTCCTAGATGGGTTGCGAACACTGAAGCTTTCTTT. This codes for CASSPRWVANTEAFF.

The genes are TRBV28 and TRBJ2-2; perhaps D is TRBD1 or TRBD2 (5 bases each). The CDR3 runs 16 residues. The V gene's germline CDR1 is MDHEN and CDR2 SYDVKM. V lost 5 bases and J 2 bases, leaving 15 bases between the germline ends. The CDR3 spells CASSVTGPGNTGELFF. Here the CDR3 DNA reads TGTGCCAGCAGTGTAACGGGACCCGGTAACACCGGGGAGCTGTTTTTT.